A selection of T cell receptor beta chains follows, all from one sample in a study of T cells in Graves' hyperthyroidism and ophthalmopathy. Using its own MiXCR run on the multiplex PCR reads, TCRdb lists one record per CDR3 protein. The data contain under 450,000 distinct CDR3 sequences, 15% to 19% of them seen just once; the ten biggest clones take up approximately 7.5%. Sequenced sample: blood. The receptor source for this set is a woman aged 18-30 years with Graves' hyperthyroidism. Each CDR3 is given with its conserved first and last residue. The D gene is left open where the match is weak. Part of the rows lack a size; the others show once, few, many or a class for expanded clones.

few | TRBD1 | TRBJ2-1 | TRBV11-3 | TGTGCCAGCAGCCCTAGGGTGGGACAGGGTTTAGACAATGAGCAGTTCTTC | CASSPRVGQGLDNEQFF
many | TRBD2 | TRBJ2-4 | TRBV3-1 | TGTGCCAGCAGCCCGACTAGCGGTCTAGCCAAAAACATTCAGTACTTC | CASSPTSGLAKNIQYF
many | . | TRBJ2-7 | TRBV6-1 | TGTGCCAGCAGTGAAGATAGTGGGCCCTACGAGCAGTACTTC | CASSEDSGPYEQYF
many | . | TRBJ1-5 | TRBV5-6 | TGTGCCAGCAGCTCGGGGATGAAGCCCCAGCATTTT | CASSSGMKPQHF
many | . | TRBJ2-7 | TRBV7-8 | TGTGCCAGCAGCTTAGTTTGGACGGAGGCTTCCGGGCAGTACTTC | CASSLVWTEASGQYF
. | . | TRBJ2-1 | TRBV11-3 | TGTGCCAGTAACAGACCCAGCTCCTACAATGAGCAGTTCTTC | CASNRPSSYNEQFF
many | TRBD2 | TRBJ2-1 | TRBV18 | TGTGCCAGCTCACTGGGGGAGGGCGGCTCCTACAATGAGCAGTTCTTC | CASSLGEGGSYNEQFF
. | . | TRBJ2-2 | TRBV7-2 | TGTGCCAGCAGCCCCATGGGAGTCTCGGTCGCCGGGGAGCTGTTTTTT | CASSPMGVSVAGELFF
many | TRBD2 | TRBJ2-2 | TRBV13 | TGTGCCAGCAGGCCTAGCGGGTTCAACACCGGGGAGCTGTTTTTT | CASRPSGFNTGELFF
many | . | TRBJ1-2 | TRBV12-3/TRBV12-4 | TGTGCCAGCAGCCCGAAGCTAAACTATGGCTACACCTTC | CASSPKLNYGYTF
many | TRBD2 | TRBJ2-7 | TRBV20-1 | TGCAGTGCTAGGAACCGGCGGGGGGGTTACGAGCAGTACTTC | CSARNRRGGYEQYF
few | . | TRBJ2-7 | TRBV27 | TGTGCCAGCAGTTTGGGACACGGATACGAGCAGTACTTC | CASSLGHGYEQYF
many | TRBD2 | TRBJ2-7 | TRBV11-2 | TGTGCCAGCAGCGGAGGTGGGCTAGCGGGGTCCTACGAGCAGTACTTC | CASSGGGLAGSYEQYF
many | TRBD2 | TRBJ2-1 | TRBV9 | TGTGCCAGCAGCCAGACTAGCGGGGAGCAGTTCTTC | CASSQTSGEQFF
few | TRBD2 | TRBJ2-1 | TRBV4-1 | TGTGCCAGCAGCCAAGCGCCCGGGACTAGCGGGGGAGAGCAGTTCTTC | CASSQAPGTSGGEQFF
many | . | TRBJ2-2 | TRBV12-3/TRBV12-4 | TGTGCCAGCAGTTTCATGGCCACCGGGGAGCTGTTTTTT | CASSFMATGELFF
many | TRBD2 | TRBJ2-3 | TRBV7-8 | TGTGCCAGCAGCCGTCATTCCGGGACTAGCGGAGGCACAGATACGCAGTATTTT | CASSRHSGTSGGTDTQYF
few | . | TRBJ1-2 | TRBV6-1 | TGTGCCAGCAGTGATTTGGGGGCGCGGATTCACTATGGCTACACCTTC | CASSDLGARIHYGYTF
many | . | TRBJ2-5 | TRBV20-1 | TGCAGTGCCATCTCAGGCTGGGTGGGGGAGACCCAGTACTTC | CSAISGWVGETQYF
. | TRBD2 | TRBJ2-7 | TRBV24-1 | TGTGCCACCAGTGCCAGCGGGACGCCCAGGGAGCAGTACTTC | CATSASGTPREQYF
. | TRBD1 | TRBJ2-4 | TRBV5-1 | TGCGCCAGCAGCTGGCTGACTACAGGGGAACTTACCAAAAACATTCAGTACTTC | CASSWLTTGELTKNIQYF
many | . | TRBJ1-1 | TRBV5-1 | TGCGCCAGCAGCTTCGGACCGCAGGGCACTGAAGCTTTCTTT | CASSFGPQGTEAFF
. | TRBD1 | TRBJ2-1 | TRBV4-1 | TGCGCCAGCAGCCCCACTCAGGGGGCGATATACAATGAGCAGTTCTTC | CASSPTQGAIYNEQFF
many | . | TRBJ1-1 | TRBV6-1 | TGTGCCAGCAGCCAGAAAGGGGTAACTGAAGCTTTCTTT | CASSQKGVTEAFF
many | TRBD1 | TRBJ2-2 | TRBV3-1 | TGTGCCAGCAGCCAAGAGACAGGGGTCGCCGGGGAGCTGTTTTTT | CASSQETGVAGELFF
many | TRBD1 | TRBJ2-3 | TRBV5-1 | TGCGCCAGCAGTTCGGACAGGGGGGGCACAGATACGCAGTATTTT | CASSSDRGGTDTQYF
few | . | TRBJ1-3 | TRBV5-1 | TGCGCCAGCAGCGTGGGTAGAGACTCTGGAAACACCATATATTTT | CASSVGRDSGNTIYF
many | . | TRBJ2-7 | TRBV18 | TGTGCCAGCTCACCACAGGAGAGCTCCTACGAGCAGTACTTC | CASSPQESSYEQYF
many | . | TRBJ2-1 | TRBV5-1 | TGCGCCAGCAGCTTTAGTCTAGAGGAGCAGTTCTTC | CASSFSLEEQFF
many | . | TRBJ2-1 | TRBV20-1 | TGCAGTGCTAGAGCGGTGCGGTCTTACAATGAGCAGTTCTTC | CSARAVRSYNEQFF
few | . | TRBJ2-1 | TRBV7-9 | TGTGCCAGCAGCTTAAGGGGGGCCGCCTACAATGAGCAGTTCTTC | CASSLRGAAYNEQFF
many | . | TRBJ2-3 | TRBV7-8 | TGTGCCAGCAGCCCCCGGGCGAGCGACCGCACAGATACGCAGTATTTT | CASSPRASDRTDTQYF
many | TRBD2 | TRBJ2-3 | TRBV20-1 | TGCAGTGCTTCGACTAGCGGAACTAGCACAGATACGCAGTATTTT | CSASTSGTSTDTQYF
many | . | TRBJ1-5 | TRBV28 | TGTGCCAGCAGTTTGGGCAATCAGCCCCAGCATTTT | CASSLGNQPQHF
. | . | TRBJ2-5 | TRBV2 | TGTGCCAGCAGTGAACCAGGCGATCAAGAGACCCAGTACTTC | CASSEPGDQETQYF
. | TRBD2 | TRBJ2-5 | TRBV5-1 | TGCGCCAGCAGCGTGGGGACTAGCGGGACCCTCCAAGAGACCCAGTACTTC | CASSVGTSGTLQETQYF
many | TRBD1 | TRBJ2-7 | TRBV12-3/TRBV12-4 | TGTGCCAGCAGCAAAACAGGGGGCTCCTACGAGCAGTACTTC | CASSKTGGSYEQYF
. | . | TRBJ1-1 | TRBV4-1 | TGCGCCAGCAGCCTCACCGGCCCGGGACGGGTCTTT | CASSLTGPGRVF
many | . | TRBJ1-6 | TRBV5-1 | TGCGCCAGCACTTACAGCAGCTCCTATAATTCACCCCTCCACTTT | CASTYSSSYNSPLHF
. | TRBD2 | TRBJ2-7 | TRBV11-1 | TGTGCCAGCACCTCGACTAGCGGGATCTACGAGCAGTACTTC | CASTSTSGIYEQYF
many | TRBD2 | TRBJ2-7 | TRBV28 | TGTGCCAGCAGTAGACTAGCCTCCTACGAGCAGTACTTC | CASSRLASYEQYF
. | . | TRBJ1-1 | TRBV27 | TGTGCCAGCAGACCTGACGGCCTCCCTGAAGCTTTCTTT | CASRPDGLPEAFF
. | . | TRBJ1-1 | TRBV12-3/TRBV12-4 | TGTGCCAGCAGTTTGGAGCCCCTTACTGGGGCAATCACTGAAGCTTTCTTT | CASSLEPLTGAITEAFF
many | . | TRBJ2-7 | TRBV4-1 | TGCGCCAGCAGCCGCCTCCCGGACAGCCGCTACGAGCAGTACTTC | CASSRLPDSRYEQYF
many | TRBD1 | TRBJ2-7 | TRBV9 | TGTGCCAGCAGCGTAGGACAGGGAGATTACGAGCAGTACTTC | CASSVGQGDYEQYF
. | . | TRBJ2-7 | TRBV11-2 | TGTGCCAGCAGCTTGCCGACTAGCAGGGGGCAGAACGAGCAGTACTTC | CASSLPTSRGQNEQYF
many | TRBD2 | TRBJ2-5 | TRBV3-1 | TGTGCCAGCAGCCATGCCGGGACTAGAGGAGAGACCCAGTACTTC | CASSHAGTRGETQYF
. | . | TRBJ2-1 | TRBV11-2 | TGTGCCAGCAGCTTAGTAGAGGGGGTCGGGGAGCAGTTCTTC | CASSLVEGVGEQFF
many | . | TRBJ1-3 | TRBV6-1 | TGTGCCAGCAACCCCGCGGACTCTGGAAACACCATATATTTT | CASNPADSGNTIYF
many | . | TRBJ2-2 | TRBV5-1 | TGCGCCAGCAGGGGAACCGGGGAGCTGTTTTTT | CASRGTGELFF
many | . | TRBJ1-4 | TRBV3-1 | TGTGCCAGCAGCCAACGGGGGTCGAATGAAAAACTGTTTTTT | CASSQRGSNEKLFF
. | TRBD1 | TRBJ2-3 | TRBV20-1 | TGCAGTGCTAGAGATCAAGGGACAGGGGGCACAGATACGCAGTATTTT | CSARDQGTGGTDTQYF
. | TRBD1 | TRBJ1-2 | TRBV2 | TGTGCCAGCAGGGAGACAGGGGTCAATTTCGGCTACACCTTC | CASRETGVNFGYTF
few | . | TRBJ2-7 | TRBV9 | TGTGCCAGCAGCGTAGGGGGGGACTGGAACTACGAGCAGTACTTC | CASSVGGDWNYEQYF
many | . | TRBJ1-1 | TRBV18 | TGTGCCAGCTCACGGGACGGGAACACTGAAGCTTTCTTT | CASSRDGNTEAFF
. | . | TRBJ2-7 | TRBV6-1 | TGTGCCAGCAGTGAAGCAAACAGTCTTACCCCTTACGAGCAGTACTTC | CASSEANSLTPYEQYF
many | . | TRBJ1-1 | TRBV29-1 | TGCAGCGTTTGGGTGGGGACTGAAGCTTTCTTT | CSVWVGTEAFF
. | . | TRBJ1-4 | TRBV29-1 | TGCAGCGTGATAGCTAATGAAAAACTGTTTTTT | CSVIANEKLFF
many | TRBD1 | TRBJ2-2 | TRBV12-3/TRBV12-4 | TGTGCCAGCAGCAACGACAGGGGCCGCACCGGGGAGCTGTTTTTT | CASSNDRGRTGELFF